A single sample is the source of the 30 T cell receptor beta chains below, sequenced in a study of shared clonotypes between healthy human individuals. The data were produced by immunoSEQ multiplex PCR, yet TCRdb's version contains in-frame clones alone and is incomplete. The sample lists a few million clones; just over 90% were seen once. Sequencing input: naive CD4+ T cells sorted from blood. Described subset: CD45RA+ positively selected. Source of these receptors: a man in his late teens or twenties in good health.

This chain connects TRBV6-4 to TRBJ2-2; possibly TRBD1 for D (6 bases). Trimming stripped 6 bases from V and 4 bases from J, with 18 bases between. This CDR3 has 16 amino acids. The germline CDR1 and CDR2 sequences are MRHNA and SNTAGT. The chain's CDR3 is CASRAQGTLGTGELFF. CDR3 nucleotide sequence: TGTGCCAGCAGAGCACAGGGAACCTTGGGCACCGGGGAGCTGTTTTTT.

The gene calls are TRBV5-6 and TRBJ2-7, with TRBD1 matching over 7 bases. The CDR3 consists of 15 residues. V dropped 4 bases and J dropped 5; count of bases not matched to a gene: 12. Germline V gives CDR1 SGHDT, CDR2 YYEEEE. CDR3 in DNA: TGTGCCAGCAGCCATGGGACAGTGCTACAGAACGAGCAGTACTTC. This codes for CASSHGTVLQNEQYF.

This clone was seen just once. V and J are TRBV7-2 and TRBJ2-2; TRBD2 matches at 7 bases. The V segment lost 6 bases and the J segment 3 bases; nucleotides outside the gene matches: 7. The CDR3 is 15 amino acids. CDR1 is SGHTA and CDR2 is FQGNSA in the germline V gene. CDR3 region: CASRPGTKDTGELFF. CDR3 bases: TGTGCCAGCAGACCCGGGACTAAGGACACCGGGGAGCTGTTTTTT.

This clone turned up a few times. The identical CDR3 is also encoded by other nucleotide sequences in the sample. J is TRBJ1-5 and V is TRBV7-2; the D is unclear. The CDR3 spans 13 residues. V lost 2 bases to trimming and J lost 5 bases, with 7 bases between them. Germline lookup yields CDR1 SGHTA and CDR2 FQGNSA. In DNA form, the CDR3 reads TGTGCCAGCAGCTTAAGATGGGATCAGCCCCAGCATTTT. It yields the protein CASSLRWDQPQHF.

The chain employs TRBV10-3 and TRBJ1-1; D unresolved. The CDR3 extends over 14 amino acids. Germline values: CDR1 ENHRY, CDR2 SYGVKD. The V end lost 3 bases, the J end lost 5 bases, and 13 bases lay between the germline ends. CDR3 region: CAISERPVGTEAFF. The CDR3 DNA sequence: TGTGCCATCAGTGAAAGACCTGTTGGGACTGAAGCTTTCTTT.

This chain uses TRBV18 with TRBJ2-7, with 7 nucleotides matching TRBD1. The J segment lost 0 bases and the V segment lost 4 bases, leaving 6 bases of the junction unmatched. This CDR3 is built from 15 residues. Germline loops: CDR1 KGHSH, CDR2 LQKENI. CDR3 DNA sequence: TGTGCCAGCTCACTCACCGGGACAGACTCCTACGAGCAGTACTTC. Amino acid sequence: CASSLTGTDSYEQYF.

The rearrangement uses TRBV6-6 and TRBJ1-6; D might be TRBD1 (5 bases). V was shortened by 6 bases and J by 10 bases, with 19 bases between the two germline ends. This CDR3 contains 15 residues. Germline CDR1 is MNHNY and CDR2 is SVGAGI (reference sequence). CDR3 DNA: TGTGCCAGCAGCTTAGACAGAGGGTTAGCCTCACCCCTCCACTTT. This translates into CASSLDRGLASPLHF.

Written as DNA, the CDR3 is TGTGCCAGTCAGGGGGCTAGCACAGATACGCAGTATTTT. It encodes CASQGASTDTQYF. J is TRBJ2-3 and V is TRBV28; the match to TRBD1 covers 8 bases. CDR3 length: 13 residues. Germline loops: CDR1 MDHEN, CDR2 SYDVKM. V was clipped by 9 bases and J by 0 bases; unmatched bases: 2.

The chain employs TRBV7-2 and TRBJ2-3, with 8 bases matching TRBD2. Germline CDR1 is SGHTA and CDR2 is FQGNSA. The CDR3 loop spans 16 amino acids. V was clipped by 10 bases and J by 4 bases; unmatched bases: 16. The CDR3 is CATLPSSGRGADTQYF. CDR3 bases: TGTGCCACCCTCCCATCAAGCGGGAGAGGTGCAGATACGCAGTATTTT.

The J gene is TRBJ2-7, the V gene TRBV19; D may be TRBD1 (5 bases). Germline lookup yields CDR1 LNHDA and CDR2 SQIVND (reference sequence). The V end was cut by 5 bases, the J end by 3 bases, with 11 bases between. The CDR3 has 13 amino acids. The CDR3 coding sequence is TGTGCCAGTAGTTCGACAGTGTTCTACGAGCAGTACTTC. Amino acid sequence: CASSSTVFYEQYF. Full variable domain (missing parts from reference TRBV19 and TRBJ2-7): DGGITQSPKYLFRKEGQNVTLSCEQNLNHDAMYWYRQDPGQGLRLIYYSQIVNDFQKGDIAEGYSVSREKKESFPLTVTSAQKNPTAFYLCASSSTVFYEQYFGPGTRLTVT.

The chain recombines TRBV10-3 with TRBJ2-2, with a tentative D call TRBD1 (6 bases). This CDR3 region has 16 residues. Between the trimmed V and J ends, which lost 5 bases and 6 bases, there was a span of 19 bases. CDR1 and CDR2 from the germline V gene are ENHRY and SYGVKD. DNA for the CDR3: TGTGCCATCAGTAAAATTATCGAACAGGGTTCCGGGGAGCTGTTTTTT. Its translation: CAISKIIEQGSGELFF.

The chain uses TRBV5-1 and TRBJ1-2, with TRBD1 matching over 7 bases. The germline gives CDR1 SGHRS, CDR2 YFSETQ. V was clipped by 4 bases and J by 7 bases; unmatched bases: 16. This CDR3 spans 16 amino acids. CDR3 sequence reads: CASSTGQAPRGGGYTF. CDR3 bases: TGCGCCAGCAGCACCGGACAGGCCCCTCGCGGTGGTGGCTACACCTTC.

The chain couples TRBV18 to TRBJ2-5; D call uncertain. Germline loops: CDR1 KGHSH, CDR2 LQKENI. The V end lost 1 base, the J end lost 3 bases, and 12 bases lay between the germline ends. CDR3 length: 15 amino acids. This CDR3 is CASSPLDSSKETQYF. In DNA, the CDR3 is TGTGCCAGCTCACCACTCGATTCCAGTAAAGAGACCCAGTACTTC.

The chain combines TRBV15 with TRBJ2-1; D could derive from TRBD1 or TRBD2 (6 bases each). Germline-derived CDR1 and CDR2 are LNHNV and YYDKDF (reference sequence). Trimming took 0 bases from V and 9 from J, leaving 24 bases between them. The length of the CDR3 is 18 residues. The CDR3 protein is CATSRDFGRNREVGEQFF. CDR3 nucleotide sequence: TGTGCCACCAGCAGAGACTTTGGTCGGAACAGGGAGGTTGGTGAGCAGTTCTTC.

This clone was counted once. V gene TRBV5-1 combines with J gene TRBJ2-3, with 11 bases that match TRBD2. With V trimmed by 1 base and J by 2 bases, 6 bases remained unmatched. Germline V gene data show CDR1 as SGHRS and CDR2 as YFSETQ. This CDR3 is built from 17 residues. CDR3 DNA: TGCGCCAGCAGCTTGCATGGGACTAGCGGATACACAGATACGCAGTATTTT. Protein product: CASSLHGTSGYTDTQYF.

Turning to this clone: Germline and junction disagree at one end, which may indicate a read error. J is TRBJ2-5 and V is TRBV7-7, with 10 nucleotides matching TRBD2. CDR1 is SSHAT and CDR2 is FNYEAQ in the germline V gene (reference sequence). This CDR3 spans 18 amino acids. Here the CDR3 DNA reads TGTGCTAGCAGCCTTAGCGGGGGGAAGGCTACGTACCAAGAGACCCAGTACTTC. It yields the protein CASSLSGGKATYQETQYF. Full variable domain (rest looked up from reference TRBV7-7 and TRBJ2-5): GAGVSQSPRYKVTKRGQDVTLRCDPISSHATLYWYQQALGQGPEFLTYFNYEAQPDKSGLPSDRFSAERPEGSISTLTIQRTEQRDSAMYRCASSLSGGKATYQETQYFGPGTRLLVL.

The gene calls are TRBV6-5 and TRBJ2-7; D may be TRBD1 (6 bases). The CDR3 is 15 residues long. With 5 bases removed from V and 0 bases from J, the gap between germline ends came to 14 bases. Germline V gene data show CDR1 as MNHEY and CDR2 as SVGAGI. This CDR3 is CASSPDRRYSYEQYF. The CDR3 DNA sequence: TGTGCCAGCAGTCCCGACAGGCGATACTCCTACGAGCAGTACTTC.

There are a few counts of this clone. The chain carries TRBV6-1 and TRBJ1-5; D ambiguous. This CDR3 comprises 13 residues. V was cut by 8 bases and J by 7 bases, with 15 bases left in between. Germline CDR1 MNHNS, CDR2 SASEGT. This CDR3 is CASAIYGNQPQHF. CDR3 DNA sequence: TGTGCCAGCGCAATCTACGGTAACCAGCCCCAGCATTTT.

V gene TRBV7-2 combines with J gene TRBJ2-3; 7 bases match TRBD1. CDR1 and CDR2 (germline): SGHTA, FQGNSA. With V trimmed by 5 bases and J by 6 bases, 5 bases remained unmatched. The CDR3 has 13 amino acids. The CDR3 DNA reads TGTGCCAGCAGCCAAGGGACAGTGGATACGCAGTATTTT. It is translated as CASSQGTVDTQYF.

CDR3 nucleotides: TGTGCCAGCAGCCTGGGGACAGCGTACCAAGAGACCCAGTACTTC. Protein product: CASSLGTAYQETQYF. This chain uses TRBV21-1 with TRBJ2-5; the table calls TRBD1, which could not be checked here. TRBV21-1 is reported as a pseudogene. This CDR3 has 15 residues.

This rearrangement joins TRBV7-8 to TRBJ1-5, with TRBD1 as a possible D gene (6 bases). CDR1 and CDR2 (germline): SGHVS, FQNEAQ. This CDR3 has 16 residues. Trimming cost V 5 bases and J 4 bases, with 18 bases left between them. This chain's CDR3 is CASSPEGGGMNQPQHF. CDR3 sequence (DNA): TGTGCCAGCAGCCCAGAGGGAGGGGGGATGAATCAGCCCCAGCATTTT. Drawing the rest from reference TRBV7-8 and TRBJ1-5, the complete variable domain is GAGVSQSPRYKVAKRGQDVALRCDPISGHVSLFWYQQALGQGPEFLTYFQNEAQLDKSGLPSDRFFAERPEGSVSTLKIQRTQQEDSAVYLCASSPEGGGMNQPQHFGDGTRLSIL.

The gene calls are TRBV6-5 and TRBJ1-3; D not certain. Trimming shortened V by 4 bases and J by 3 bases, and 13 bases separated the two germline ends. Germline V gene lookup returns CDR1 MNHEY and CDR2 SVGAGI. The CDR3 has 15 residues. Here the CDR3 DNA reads TGTGCCAGCAGTTTCGGTTCACCCCGTGGAAACACCATATATTTT. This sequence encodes CASSFGSPRGNTIYF.

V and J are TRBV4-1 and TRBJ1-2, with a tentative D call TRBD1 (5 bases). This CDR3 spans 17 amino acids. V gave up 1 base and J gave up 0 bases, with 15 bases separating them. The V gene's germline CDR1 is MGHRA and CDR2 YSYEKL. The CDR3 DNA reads TGCGCCAGCAGCCAAGTGGTTGGCAGGGTTGCTAACTATGGCTACACCTTC. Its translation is CASSQVVGRVANYGYTF.

The CDR3 sequence: CASSRGQVSYEQYF. The CDR3 DNA sequence: TGTGCCAGCAGCCGAGGACAGGTCTCCTACGAGCAGTACTTC. The chain is built from TRBV7-2 and TRBJ2-7; 7 positions match TRBD1. Germline V gives CDR1 SGHTA, CDR2 FQGNSA. J gave up 0 bases and V 5 bases, and 4 bases lay outside the gene matches. The CDR3 is 14 residues long.

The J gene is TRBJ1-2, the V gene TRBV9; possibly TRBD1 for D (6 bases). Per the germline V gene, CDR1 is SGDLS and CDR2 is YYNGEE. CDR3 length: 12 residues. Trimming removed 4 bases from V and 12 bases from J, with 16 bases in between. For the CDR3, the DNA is TGTGCCAGCAGCTCTATTCTTCGGACAGACACCTTC. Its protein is CASSSILRTDTF.

As DNA, the CDR3 is TGTGCCAGCTCCCCCCGTGAGGCGGTGTACTCCTACGAGCAGTACTTC. This translates into CASSPREAVYSYEQYF. The chain recombines TRBV18 with TRBJ2-7; no clear D gene. The germline V gene has CDR1 KGHSH and CDR2 LQKENI. This CDR3 contains 16 residues. Between the trimmed V and J ends, which lost 6 bases and 0 bases, there was a span of 18 bases.

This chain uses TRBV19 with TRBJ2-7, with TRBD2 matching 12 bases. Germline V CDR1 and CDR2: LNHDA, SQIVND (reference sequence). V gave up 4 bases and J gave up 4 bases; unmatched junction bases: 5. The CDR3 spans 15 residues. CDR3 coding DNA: TGTGCCAGTAGTACCCTACTAGCGGGAGGTTACGAGCAGTACTTC. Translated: CASSTLLAGGYEQYF.

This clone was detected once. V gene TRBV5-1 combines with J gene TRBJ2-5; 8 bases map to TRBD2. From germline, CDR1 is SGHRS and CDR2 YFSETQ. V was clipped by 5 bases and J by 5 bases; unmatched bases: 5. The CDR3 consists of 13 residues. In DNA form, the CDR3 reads TGCGCCAGCAGTGTTAGCGGGAAGGAGACCCAGTACTTC. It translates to CASSVSGKETQYF.

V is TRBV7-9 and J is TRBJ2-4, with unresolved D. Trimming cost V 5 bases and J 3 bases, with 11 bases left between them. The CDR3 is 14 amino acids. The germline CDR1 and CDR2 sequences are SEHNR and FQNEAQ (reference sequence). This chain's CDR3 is CASSIGSLKNIQYF. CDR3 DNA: TGTGCCAGCAGCATCGGGTCTCTCAAAAACATTCAGTACTTC.

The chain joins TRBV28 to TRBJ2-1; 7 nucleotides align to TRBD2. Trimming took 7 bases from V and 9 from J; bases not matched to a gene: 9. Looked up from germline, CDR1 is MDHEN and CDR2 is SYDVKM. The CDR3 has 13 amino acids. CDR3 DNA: TGTGCCAGCACCTGGACTAGGTTTAGTGAGCAGTTCTTC. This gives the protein CASTWTRFSEQFF.